The 26 T cell receptor beta chains in this list originate from one sample, sequenced in a study of CD8 T cells in Susac syndrome. Reverse transcription used about 0.5 to 1 ug RNA and random hexamers. TCRdb re-called the immunoSEQ multiplex PCR reads with MiXCR, one entry per CDR3 protein. The data show 150,000 to 200,000 distinct CDR3 sequences, with under 97% seen just once and approximately 0.089% held by the top ten. The sample was CD4+ T cells from PBMCs. These receptors were collected from a human donor with Susac syndrome.

The rearrangement links TRBV27 to TRBJ1-2; D is perhaps TRBD1 (5 bases). There are 13 residues in the CDR3. CDR1 is MNHEY and CDR2 is SMNVEV in the germline V gene (reference sequence). Trimming took 3 bases from V and 8 from J, leaving 13 bases between them. The CDR3: CASSFGAVGGYTF. The CDR3 DNA is TGTGCCAGCAGTTTCGGGGCGGTTGGCGGCTACACCTTC.

The chain joins TRBV12-3 or TRBV12-4 to TRBJ2-7; 10 bases align to TRBD2. V shed 3 bases and J 4 bases; nucleotides not matched to a gene: 9. The CDR3 has 16 amino acids. CDR3 residues: CASSFLAGAPSYEQYF. The CDR3 DNA reads as TGTGCCAGCAGTTTCCTAGCGGGGGCGCCGAGTTACGAGCAGTACTTC.

V usage is TRBV11-2 and J usage is TRBJ2-5; 8 nucleotides agree with TRBD2. V lost 3 bases to trimming and J lost 4 bases; unmatched junction nucleotides: 7. The CDR3 loop spans 15 amino acids. Germline assignment: CDR1 SGHAT and CDR2 FQNNGV. CDR3 sequence reads: CASSFRGLAGETQYF. The CDR3 DNA sequence: TGTGCCAGCAGCTTCCGAGGACTAGCTGGAGAGACCCAGTACTTC.

The sample holds a few counts of this clonotype. This rearrangement joins TRBV12-5 to TRBJ2-6, with D possibly called TRBD1 or TRBD2 (5 bases each). The V gene lost 6 bases and the J gene lost 0 bases, with 9 bases spanning the gap. CDR1 and CDR2 (germline): LGHNT, FRNRAP. The CDR3 spans 15 residues. Written as DNA, the CDR3 is TGTGCTAGTGGCCCTGGGGGCTCTGGGGCCAACGTCCTGACTTTC. Translating gives CASGPGGSGANVLTF.

V and J are TRBV12-3 or TRBV12-4 and TRBJ1-6, with D perhaps matching TRBD1 (5 bases). Trimming stripped 0 bases from V and 8 bases from J, with 8 bases between. This CDR3 region has 14 residues. CDR3 nucleotides: TGTGCCAGCAGTTTAGCCGGGGGGGATTCACCCCTCCACTTT. It translates to CASSLAGGDSPLHF.

The chain joins TRBV5-1 to TRBJ2-1; 9 positions match TRBD1. The CDR3 consists of 15 residues. V gave up 2 bases and J gave up 5 bases; unmatched junction bases: 5. Germline CDR1 SGHRS, CDR2 YFSETQ. CDR3 bases: TGCGCCAGCAGCTTTGGACAGGGGTTAAACAATGAGCAGTTCTTC. Protein: CASSFGQGLNNEQFF.

The chain employs TRBV4-1 and TRBJ2-1; TRBD2 aligns across 12 bases. V gave up 3 bases and J gave up 7 bases; unmatched junction bases: 10. Germline V gene data show CDR1 as MGHRA and CDR2 as YSYEKL. The CDR3 has 17 residues. CDR3 amino acids: CASSQGASGGARNEQFF. The CDR3 DNA sequence: TGCGCCAGCAGCCAGGGAGCTAGCGGGGGGGCTCGGAATGAGCAGTTCTTC.

The chain is built from TRBV11-2 and TRBJ2-2, with D possibly matching TRBD2 (5 bases). Germline-derived CDR1 and CDR2 are SGHAT and FQNNGV. CDR3 length: 13 residues. The V end was cut by 0 bases, the J end by 6 bases, with 5 bases between. CDR3 in amino acids: CASSLERAGELFF. CDR3 DNA: TGTGCCAGCAGCTTAGAGAGGGCCGGGGAGCTGTTTTTT.

This chain joins TRBV6-7 and TRBJ2-5; D may be TRBD2 (6 bases). TRBV6-7 is an ORF; its function is uncertain. The CDR3 runs to 16 residues. V lost 2 bases and J 1 base, leaving 14 bases between the germline ends. The CDR3 DNA reads TGTGCCAGCAGTTACGGGGCGGGGAATCTCCAAGAGACCCAGTACTTC. It codes for CASSYGAGNLQETQYF.

This rearrangement joins TRBV12-5 to TRBJ1-1; D is unclear. Per the germline V gene, CDR1 is LGHNT and CDR2 is FRNRAP. V lost 7 bases to trimming and J lost 2 bases, with 14 bases between them. CDR3 length: 14 residues. CDR3 sequence: CASALQWGNTEAFF. The CDR3 nucleotides read TGTGCTAGTGCTTTACAGTGGGGAAACACTGAAGCTTTCTTT.

The chain is built from TRBV25-1 and TRBJ2-4; a possible D gene is TRBD2 (6 bases). The CDR3 runs to 11 residues. V gave up 6 bases and J gave up 7 bases, with 7 bases separating them. CDR1 and CDR2 (germline): MGHDK, SYGVNS. CDR3 region: CASREGNIQYF. CDR3 DNA sequence: TGTGCCAGCAGGGAGGGGAACATTCAGTACTTC.

This chain connects TRBV3-1 to TRBJ2-7, with a tentative D call TRBD2 (5 bases). This CDR3 is built from 17 residues. Germline-derived CDR1 and CDR2 are LGHDT and YNNKEL (reference sequence). V was trimmed by 0 bases and J by 2 bases, leaving 17 bases between them. CDR3 nucleotides: TGTGCCAGCAGCCAAGACCACTTAGCGAGTCAAACCTACGAGCAGTACTTC. The encoded protein is CASSQDHLASQTYEQYF.

V is TRBV4-3 and J is TRBJ2-5; no clear D. V was cut by 0 bases and J by 5 bases, with 13 bases left in between. Germline assignment: CDR1 LGHNA and CDR2 YSLEER. There are 15 residues in the CDR3. CDR3 sequence reads: CASSQENWPGETQYF. The CDR3 region has the DNA TGCGCCAGCAGCCAAGAAAATTGGCCCGGGGAGACCCAGTACTTC.

The rearrangement joins TRBV3-1 to TRBJ2-1, with D tentatively TRBD2 (8 bases). The CDR3 is 16 amino acids. V shed 4 bases and J shed 8 bases, with 21 bases lying between them. CDR1 is LGHDT, CDR2 YNNKEL, per germline (reference sequence). The CDR3 DNA follows: TGTGCCAGCAGCCGAACTCGGGGACTAGGGGGCGATGAGCAGTTCTTC. This encodes CASSRTRGLGGDEQFF.

This clonotype occurred once. This chain links TRBV20-1 with TRBJ2-7; possibly TRBD1 for D (6 bases). Trimming removed 6 bases at V and 1 base at J, with 22 bases between. The V gene's germline CDR1 is DFQATT and CDR2 SNEGSKA (reference sequence). The CDR3 extends over 16 amino acids. The CDR3 DNA follows: TGCAGTGCCCACCTACCGAGTAGGGGGTATTCCTACGAGCAGTACTTC. This sequence encodes CSAHLPSRGYSYEQYF.

The chain joins TRBV21-1 to TRBJ1-5. TRBV21-1 is recorded as a pseudogene. CDR3 length equals 14 residues. As DNA, the CDR3 is TGTGCCAGCAGCAATACAAGGGGCAATCAGCCCCAGCATTTT. Translation gives CASSNTRGNQPQHF.

This chain uses TRBV7-2 with TRBJ1-3, with 7 bases lining up with TRBD1. Per germline, CDR1 SGHTA and CDR2 FQGNSA. The CDR3 covers 14 residues. Trimming cost V 4 bases and J 2 bases; bases outside gene matches: 2. CDR3 DNA sequence: TGTGCCAGCAGCTCGGGACAGCCTGGAAACACCATATATTTT. Translated: CASSSGQPGNTIYF.

The chain uses TRBV30 and TRBJ2-1, with 9 bases matching TRBD2. Germline assignment: CDR1 GTSNPN and CDR2 SVGIG (reference sequence). After removal of 0 bases from V and 8 bases from J, the junction contained 11 bases not matched to a gene. This CDR3 region has 16 residues. DNA of the CDR3: TGTGCCTGGAGTGTTCCCTGGCGGGGGGGCAAGGATGAGCAGTTCTTC. It codes for CAWSVPWRGGKDEQFF.

This chain links TRBV15 with TRBJ1-4; no definite D call. The germline CDR1 and CDR2 sequences are LNHNV and YYDKDF (reference sequence). V was clipped by 6 bases and J by 4 bases, with 12 bases between them. This CDR3 is built from 14 residues. The DNA of the CDR3 is TGTGCCACCAGTTCCAGACCCCTTAATGAAAAACTGTTTTTT. Residues: CATSSRPLNEKLFF.

The rearrangement uses TRBV4-1 and TRBJ1-5; D is unclear. Germline-derived CDR1 and CDR2 are MGHRA and YSYEKL. This CDR3 contains 16 residues. The V end was cut by 0 bases, the J end by 6 bases, with 15 bases between. The chain's CDR3 is CASSQDYGGVCQPQHF. The DNA for the CDR3 is TGCGCCAGCAGCCAAGATTACGGCGGGGTTTGTCAGCCCCAGCATTTT.

V and J are TRBV10-3 and TRBJ1-1; D might be TRBD1 (5 bases). The germline gives CDR1 ENHRY, CDR2 SYGVKD. V lost 8 bases, J lost 5 bases, and 15 bases lay in between. CDR3 size: 13 residues. The CDR3 DNA is TGTGCCATCCGGGGGGAAGTTGGGACTGAAGCTTTCTTT. It is translated as CAIRGEVGTEAFF.

The genes are TRBV15 and TRBJ1-2; maybe TRBD1 (5 bases). From germline, CDR1 is LNHNV and CDR2 YYDKDF (reference sequence). V was clipped by 0 bases and J by 7 bases, with 15 bases between them. The CDR3 has 15 amino acids. CDR3 DNA sequence: TGTGCCACCAGCAGAGATGCCAGGGATACAGGTGGCTACACCTTC. Translated: CATSRDARDTGGYTF.

The rearrangement uses TRBV29-1 and TRBJ2-3; D uncertain. Trimming left V 5 bases short and J 5 bases short, with 8 bases between. This CDR3 contains 11 residues. Germline V gene lookup returns CDR1 SQVTM and CDR2 ANQGSEA. The CDR3 region is CSVSHVDTQYF. Here the CDR3 DNA reads TGCAGCGTTTCACATGTAGATACGCAGTATTTT.

The CDR3 DNA follows: TGTGCCAGCAGCTTGGGGTACCGGGACTATGGCTACACCTTC. This encodes CASSLGYRDYGYTF. The chain is built from TRBV5-4 and TRBJ1-2; no reliable D call. V shed 0 bases and J shed 3 bases, with 9 bases lying between them. The CDR3 sequence is 14 residues long. Germline lookup yields CDR1 SGHNT and CDR2 YYREEE (reference sequence).

The chain couples TRBV9 to TRBJ2-7; no clear D gene. V shed 0 bases and J shed 3 bases, with 13 bases lying between them. Germline V gene data show CDR1 as SGDLS and CDR2 as YYNGEE. CDR3 length equals 15 residues. In DNA form, the CDR3 reads TGTGCCAGCAGCGTAGCTGGGGTCTTCGGCTACGAGCAGTACTTC. This encodes CASSVAGVFGYEQYF.

The chain joins TRBV9 to TRBJ2-2; TRBD2 matches 9 bases. CDR1 SGDLS and CDR2 YYNGEE come from the germline V gene. The V segment lost 4 bases and the J segment 3 bases; nucleotides outside the gene matches: 4. This CDR3 spans 15 amino acids. CDR3 amino acids: CASSRGGAYTGELFF. Written as DNA, the CDR3 is TGTGCCAGCAGCCGCGGGGGGGCCTACACCGGGGAGCTGTTTTTT.